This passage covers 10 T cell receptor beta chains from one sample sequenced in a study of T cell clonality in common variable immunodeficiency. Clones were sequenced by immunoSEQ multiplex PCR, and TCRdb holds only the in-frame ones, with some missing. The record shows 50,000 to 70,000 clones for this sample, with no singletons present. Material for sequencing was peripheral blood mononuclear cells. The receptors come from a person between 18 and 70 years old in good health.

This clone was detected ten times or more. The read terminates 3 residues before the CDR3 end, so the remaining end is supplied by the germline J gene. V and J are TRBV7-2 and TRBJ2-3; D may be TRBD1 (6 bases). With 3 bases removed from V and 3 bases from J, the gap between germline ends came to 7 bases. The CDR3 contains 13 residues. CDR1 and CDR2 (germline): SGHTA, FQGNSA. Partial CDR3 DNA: TGTGCCAGCAGCTTGGGGGCGACAGATACG. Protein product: CASSLGATDT. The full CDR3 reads CASSLGATDTQYF.

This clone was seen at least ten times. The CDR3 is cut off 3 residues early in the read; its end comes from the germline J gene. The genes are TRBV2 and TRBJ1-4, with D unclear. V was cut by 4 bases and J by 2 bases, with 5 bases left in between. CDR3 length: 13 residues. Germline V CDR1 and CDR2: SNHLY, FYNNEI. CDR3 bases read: TGTGCCAGCAGTGGACTTACTAATGAAAAA. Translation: CASSGLTNEK. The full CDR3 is CASSGLTNEKLFF.

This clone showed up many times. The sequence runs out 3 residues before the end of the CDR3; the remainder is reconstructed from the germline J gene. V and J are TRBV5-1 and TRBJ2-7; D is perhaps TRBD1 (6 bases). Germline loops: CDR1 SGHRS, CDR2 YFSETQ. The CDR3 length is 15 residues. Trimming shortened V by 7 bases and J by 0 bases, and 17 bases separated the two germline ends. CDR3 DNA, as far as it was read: TGCGCCAGCCATTCCAGGGGTACCGACTCCTACGAG. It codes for CASHSRGTDSYE. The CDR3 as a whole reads CASHSRGTDSYEQYF.

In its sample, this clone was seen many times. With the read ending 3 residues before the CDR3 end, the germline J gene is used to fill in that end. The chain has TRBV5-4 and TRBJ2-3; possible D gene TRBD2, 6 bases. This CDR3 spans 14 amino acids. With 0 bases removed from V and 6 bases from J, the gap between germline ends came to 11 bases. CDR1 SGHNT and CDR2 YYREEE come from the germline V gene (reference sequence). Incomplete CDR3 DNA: TGTGCCAGCAGCTTGGGGGCGGGAAGGGATACG. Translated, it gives CASSLGAGRDT. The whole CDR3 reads CASSLGAGRDTQYF.

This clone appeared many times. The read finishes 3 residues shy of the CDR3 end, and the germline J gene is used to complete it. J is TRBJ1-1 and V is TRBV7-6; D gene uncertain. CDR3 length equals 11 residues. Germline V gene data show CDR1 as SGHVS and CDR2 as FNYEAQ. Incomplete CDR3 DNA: TGTGCCAGCAGCGACCGAGGGGAA. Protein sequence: CASSDRGE. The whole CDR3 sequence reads CASSDRGEAFF.

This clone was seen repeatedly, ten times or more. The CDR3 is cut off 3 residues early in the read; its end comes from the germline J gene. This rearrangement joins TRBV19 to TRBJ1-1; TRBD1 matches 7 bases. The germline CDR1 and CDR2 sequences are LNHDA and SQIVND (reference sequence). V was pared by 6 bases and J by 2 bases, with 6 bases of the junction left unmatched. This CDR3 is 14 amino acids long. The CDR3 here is CASRIRGVNTEAFF. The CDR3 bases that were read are TGTGCCAGTAGGATCAGGGGGGTCAACACTGAA.

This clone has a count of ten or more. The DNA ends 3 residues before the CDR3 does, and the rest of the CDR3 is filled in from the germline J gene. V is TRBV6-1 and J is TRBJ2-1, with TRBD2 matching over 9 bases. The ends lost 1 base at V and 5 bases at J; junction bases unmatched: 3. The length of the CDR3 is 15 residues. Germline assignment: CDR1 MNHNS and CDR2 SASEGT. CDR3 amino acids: CASSEVAGADNEQFF. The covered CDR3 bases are TGTGCCAGCAGTGAAGTAGCGGGAGCTGACAATGAG.

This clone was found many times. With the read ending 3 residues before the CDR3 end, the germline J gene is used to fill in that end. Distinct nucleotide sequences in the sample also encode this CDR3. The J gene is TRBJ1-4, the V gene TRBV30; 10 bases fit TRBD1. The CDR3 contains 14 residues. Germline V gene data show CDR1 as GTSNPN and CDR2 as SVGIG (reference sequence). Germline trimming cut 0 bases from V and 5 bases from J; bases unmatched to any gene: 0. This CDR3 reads CAWSVGQGNEKLFF. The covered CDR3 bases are TGTGCCTGGAGTGTGGGACAGGGGAATGAAAAA. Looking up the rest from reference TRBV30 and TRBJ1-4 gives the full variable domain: SQTIHQWPATLVQPVGSPLSLECTVEGTSNPNLYWYRQAAGRGLQLLFYSVGIGQISSEVPQNLSASRPQDRQFILSSKKLLLSDSGFYLCAWSVGQGNEKLFFGSGTQLSVL.

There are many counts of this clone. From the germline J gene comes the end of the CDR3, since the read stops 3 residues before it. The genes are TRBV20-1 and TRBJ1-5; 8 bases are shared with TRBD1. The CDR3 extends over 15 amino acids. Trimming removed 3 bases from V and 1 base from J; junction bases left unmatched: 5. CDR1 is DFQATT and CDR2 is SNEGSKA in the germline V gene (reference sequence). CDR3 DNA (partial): TGCAGTGCTAGGACAGGGGTGGCGAGCAATCAGCCC. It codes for CSARTGVASNQP. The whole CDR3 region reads CSARTGVASNQPQHF.

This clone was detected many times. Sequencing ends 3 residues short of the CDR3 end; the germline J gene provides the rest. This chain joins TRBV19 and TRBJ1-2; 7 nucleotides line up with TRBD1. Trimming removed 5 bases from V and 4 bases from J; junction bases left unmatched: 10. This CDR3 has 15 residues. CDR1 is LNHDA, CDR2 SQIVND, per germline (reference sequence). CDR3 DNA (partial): TGTGCCAGTAGTCCCACTTCCGGGACAGTCTATGGC. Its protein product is CASSPTSGTVYG. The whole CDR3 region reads CASSPTSGTVYGYTF.